The 28 T cell receptor beta chains below all came from one sample that was sequenced in a study of T cell repertoires in cytomegalovirus infection. In TCRdb, the reads were re-called with MiXCR into one record per CDR3 protein. The repertoire holds 290,000 or so distinct CDR3 sequences, approximately 10% seen once, with more than 2.5% in the top ten. Sequenced: PBMCs. These receptors were collected from a human donor in good health (CMV status not recorded). Some clones in this sample may be carry-over from other donors' samples.

This clonotype has at least ten counts. The V gene is TRBV18, the J gene TRBJ2-7; TRBD1 matches 9 bases. J gave up 4 bases and V 2 bases, and 3 bases lay outside the gene matches. This CDR3 region has 14 residues. The germline gives CDR1 KGHSH, CDR2 LQKENI. The CDR3 loop is CASSPFGQGYEQYF. The DNA for the CDR3 is TGTGCCAGCTCACCATTTGGACAGGGGTACGAGCAGTACTTC.

This clonotype was observed many times. The rearrangement joins TRBV20-1 to TRBJ2-7; D unresolved. V gave up 0 bases and J gave up 5 bases, with 11 bases separating them. This CDR3 spans 13 amino acids. Per the germline V gene, CDR1 is DFQATT and CDR2 is SNEGSKA (reference sequence). CDR3: CSAREPQGNEQYF. The DNA for the CDR3 is TGCAGTGCTAGAGAACCCCAAGGCAACGAGCAGTACTTC.

This clonotype was counted only a few times. The chain combines TRBV7-9 with TRBJ1-2; the match to TRBD1 covers 9 bases. J lost 5 bases, V lost 5 bases, and 6 bases had no gene match. There are 14 residues in the CDR3. The germline V gene encodes CDR1 SEHNR and CDR2 FQNEAQ (reference sequence). The chain's CDR3 is CASSPPDRGYGYTF. The CDR3 nucleotides read TGTGCCAGCAGCCCTCCGGACAGGGGATATGGCTACACCTTC.

This clonotype was seen repeatedly, ten times or more. This chain connects TRBV5-5 to TRBJ1-5; 9 bases fit TRBD1. V shed 0 bases, J shed 4 bases, and the junction held 2 bases outside the gene matches. CDR1 and CDR2 (germline): SGHKS, YYEKEE (reference sequence). The CDR3 has 15 amino acids. As DNA, the CDR3 is TGTGCCAGCAGCTTGGAAGGGACAGGGAATCAGCCCCAGCATTTT. It is translated as CASSLEGTGNQPQHF.

This clonotype was recorded many times. V usage is TRBV20-1 and J usage is TRBJ1-2, with D uncertain. The germline V gene has CDR1 DFQATT and CDR2 SNEGSKA (reference sequence). The length of the CDR3 is 11 residues. V lost 1 base, J lost 5 bases, and 5 bases lay in between. The CDR3 is CSARAEYGYTF. CDR3 sequence (DNA): TGCAGTGCTAGAGCCGAGTATGGCTACACCTTC.

This clonotype was counted between two and nine times. V gene TRBV9 combines with J gene TRBJ2-5; the match to TRBD2 covers 11 bases. There are 18 residues in the CDR3. The trim removed 4 bases at V and 1 base at J, leaving 12 bases unmatched. Germline assignment: CDR1 SGDLS and CDR2 YYNGEE. The CDR3 spells CASSPDGLGTSGQETQYF. CDR3 sequence (DNA): TGTGCCAGCAGCCCAGACGGCTTGGGGACTAGCGGCCAAGAGACCCAGTACTTC.

This rearrangement joins TRBV18 to TRBJ1-1; D perhaps matches TRBD1 (6 bases). Germline V gene lookup returns CDR1 KGHSH and CDR2 LQKENI. The CDR3 has 16 residues. Trimming removed 2 bases from V and 0 bases from J, with 13 bases in between. CDR3: CASSPFKDRMNTEAFF. The CDR3 DNA follows: TGTGCCAGCTCACCATTCAAGGACAGAATGAACACTGAAGCTTTCTTT. Filled out from reference TRBV18 and TRBJ1-1, the complete variable domain reads NAGVMQNPRHLVRRRGQEARLRCSPMKGHSHVYWYRQLPEEGLKFMVYLQKENIIDESGMPKERFSAEFPKEGPSILRIQQVVRGDSAAYFCASSPFKDRMNTEAFFGQGTRLTVV.

This clonotype was picked up many times. The chain recombines TRBV7-9 with TRBJ2-3; D is undetermined. V lost 0 bases to trimming and J lost 4 bases, with 14 bases between them. CDR3 length: 16 amino acids. Germline lookup yields CDR1 SEHNR and CDR2 FQNEAQ (reference sequence). CDR3 sequence reads: CASSLAAPLNADTQYF. The CDR3 DNA follows: TGTGCCAGCAGCTTAGCGGCACCCCTAAACGCAGATACGCAGTATTTT.

The rearrangement joins TRBV20-1 to TRBJ1-5; TRBD1 is a possible D gene (5 bases). With 4 bases removed from V and 1 base from J, the gap between germline ends came to 20 bases. This CDR3 has 17 amino acids. CDR1 and CDR2 (germline): DFQATT, SNEGSKA (reference sequence). The CDR3 spells CSAKEMGPGGSNQPQHF. The CDR3 region has the DNA TGCAGTGCTAAGGAAATGGGACCTGGGGGGAGCAATCAGCCCCAGCATTTT.

This chain links TRBV28 with TRBJ1-1; 8 bases agree with TRBD1. Per the germline V gene, CDR1 is MDHEN and CDR2 is SYDVKM. CDR3 size: 16 residues. V lost 5 bases, J lost 3 bases, and 11 bases stayed unmatched. The CDR3 nucleotides are TGTGCCAGCAGTCCGCCCCGGGACAGGCACTACACTGAAGCTTTCTTT. The encoded protein is CASSPPRDRHYTEAFF.

Ten or more counts support this clonotype. This chain connects TRBV14 to TRBJ2-7; a weak D match, TRBD1 (6 bases). There are 15 residues in the CDR3. Deletions cut 3 bases from V and 1 base from J, with 13 bases between. The germline V gene encodes CDR1 SGHDN and CDR2 FVKESK. This chain's CDR3 is CASSHAGTPSYEQYF. In nucleotides, the CDR3 is TGTGCCAGCAGCCACGCCGGGACACCATCCTACGAGCAGTACTTC.

The rearrangement uses TRBV20-1 and TRBJ2-1; the D gene could be TRBD1 or TRBD2 (5 bases each). V was cut by 6 bases and J by 6 bases, with 12 bases left in between. Looked up from germline, CDR1 is DFQATT and CDR2 is SNEGSKA (reference sequence). The CDR3 sequence is 12 residues long. The CDR3 is CSASGGINEQFF. The DNA for the CDR3 is TGCAGTGCCAGTGGGGGTATCAATGAGCAGTTCTTC.

The chain uses TRBV28 and TRBJ2-5, with no clear D. Trimming pared 3 bases from V and 6 bases from J, leaving 11 bases between. Germline V CDR1 and CDR2: MDHEN, SYDVKM. The CDR3 is made up of 13 amino acids. The CDR3 protein is CASSFLDTKTQYF. The DNA for the CDR3 is TGTGCCAGCAGTTTCCTAGATACAAAGACCCAGTACTTC.

This clonotype was counted ten times or more. This chain connects TRBV6-2 or TRBV6-3 to TRBJ2-2, with D possibly being TRBD1 (6 bases). The length of the CDR3 is 14 residues. Germline V CDR1 and CDR2: MNHEY, SVGEGT. V was trimmed by 2 bases and J by 4 bases, leaving 8 bases between them. In DNA form, the CDR3 reads TGTGCCAGCAGTTACACAGGGTCCACCGGGGAGCTGTTTTTT. Translated, it gives CASSYTGSTGELFF.

The table lists this clonotype with many counts. The chain links TRBV20-1 to TRBJ1-2; D uncertain. Trimming took 1 base from V and 7 from J, leaving 13 bases between them. CDR1 and CDR2 from the germline V gene are DFQATT and SNEGSKA (reference sequence). The CDR3 totals 13 residues. The CDR3 DNA reads TGCAGTGCTAGAGCTTACGGGGTCGGTGGCTACACCTTC. Translation: CSARAYGVGGYTF.

This clonotype was counted ten times or more. The CDR3 bases are TGTGCCAGCAGCTTAGAGGGGTTGCAAAACACTGAAGCTTTCTTT. Translated, it gives CASSLEGLQNTEAFF. The V and J genes are TRBV7-9 and TRBJ1-1; D perhaps matches TRBD1 (5 bases). From germline, CDR1 is SEHNR and CDR2 FQNEAQ (reference sequence). The CDR3 contains 15 residues. The germline V and J ends were trimmed by 1 base and 2 bases, with 11 bases remaining between them.

Turning to this clonotype: It may be a read error: a sequence one base away is much more abundant. This rearrangement joins TRBV19 to TRBJ2-3; the D is unclear. V was shortened by 10 bases and J by 0 bases, with 14 bases between the two germline ends. Germline V gene sequence: CDR1 LNHDA, CDR2 SQIVND (reference sequence). The CDR3 extends over 14 amino acids. The CDR3 is CATTQATSTDTQYF. CDR3 nucleotides: TGTGCCACTACGCAGGCGACTAGCACAGATACGCAGTATTTT.

The chain carries TRBV28 and TRBJ2-1, with 16 bases that match TRBD2. After removal of 4 bases from V and 7 bases from J, the junction contained 10 bases not matched to a gene. There are 18 residues in the CDR3. CDR1 and CDR2 from the germline V gene are MDHEN and SYDVKM. Here the CDR3 reads CASSSPGTSGGAGNEQFF. The DNA for the CDR3 is TGTGCCAGCAGTTCTCCCGGGACTAGCGGGGGGGCCGGGAATGAGCAGTTCTTC.

This clonotype was seen a few times. This chain links TRBV11-2 with TRBJ2-7, with 16 positions matching TRBD2. This CDR3 spans 20 amino acids. V was pared by 5 bases and J by 5 bases, with 18 bases of the junction left unmatched. Germline CDR1 SGHAT, CDR2 FQNNGV. This chain's CDR3 is CASSRTVEGLAGGLPHEQYV. In nucleotides, the CDR3 is TGTGCCAGCAGCCGGACAGTAGAGGGACTAGCGGGGGGGCTCCCCCACGAGCAGTACGTC.

This clonotype showed up many times. The V gene is TRBV14, the J gene TRBJ1-1, with a possible D match to TRBD1 (6 bases). CDR1 SGHDN and CDR2 FVKESK come from the germline V gene. The CDR3 spans 15 residues. V was shortened by 0 bases and J by 0 bases, with 8 bases between the two germline ends. CDR3 protein: CASSQDAGVNTEAFF. The CDR3 region has the DNA TGTGCCAGCAGCCAAGATGCAGGGGTGAACACTGAAGCTTTCTTT.

This clonotype was seen many times. The chain uses TRBV29-1 and TRBJ2-1; D is unclear. Germline CDR1 SQVTM, CDR2 ANQGSEA. Trimming took 2 bases from V and 6 from J, leaving 11 bases between them. The CDR3 extends over 13 amino acids. The CDR3 spells CSVERSRSNEQFF. The DNA for the CDR3 is TGCAGCGTTGAACGATCCAGGTCCAATGAGCAGTTCTTC.

Ten or more counts support this clonotype. This rearrangement joins TRBV6-2 or TRBV6-3 to TRBJ1-1; 9 nucleotides align to TRBD1. Trimming removed 6 bases from V and 2 bases from J; junction bases left unmatched: 10. The V gene's germline CDR1 is MNHEY and CDR2 SVGEGT. The CDR3 contains 16 residues. The CDR3 loop is CASSQWRTGDNTEAFF. Here the CDR3 DNA reads TGTGCCAGCAGCCAGTGGAGGACAGGGGATAACACTGAAGCTTTCTTT.

This clonotype was recorded many times. The chain employs TRBV20-1 and TRBJ1-2; D call uncertain. The CDR3 length is 14 residues. Per the germline V gene, CDR1 is DFQATT and CDR2 is SNEGSKA (reference sequence). V was shortened by 3 bases and J by 8 bases, with 19 bases between the two germline ends. The CDR3 sequence is CSASGDLIHPGYTF. The CDR3 region has the DNA TGCAGTGCTAGCGGGGATTTGATCCACCCCGGCTACACCTTC.

This clonotype was picked up many times. The V and J genes are TRBV14 and TRBJ2-3; tentatively, D is TRBD1 (6 bases). Germline CDR1 and CDR2: SGHDN and FVKESK. The CDR3 has 17 residues. V was clipped by 1 base and J by 1 base, with 15 bases between them. CDR3 amino acids: CASSQVFGGRGTDTQYF. Here the CDR3 DNA reads TGTGCCAGCAGCCAAGTTTTTGGGGGCCGGGGCACAGATACGCAGTATTTT.

The chain employs TRBV5-1 and TRBJ2-7, with 7 bases matching TRBD1. CDR1 and CDR2 (germline): SGHRS, YFSETQ. Trimming cost V 3 bases and J 4 bases; bases outside gene matches: 7. The CDR3 is made up of 14 amino acids. The CDR3 sequence is CASSWAKGAYEQYF. DNA for the CDR3: TGCGCCAGCAGCTGGGCCAAGGGGGCGTACGAGCAGTACTTC.

This clonotype has at least ten counts. The chain carries TRBV2 and TRBJ2-3; D is uncertain. CDR3 length equals 15 residues. Per germline, CDR1 SNHLY and CDR2 FYNNEI. V was clipped by 6 bases and J by 0 bases, with 13 bases between them. Written as DNA, the CDR3 is TGTGCCAGCAGCCCCAAGGTGCCGAGCACAGATACGCAGTATTTT. Translated, it gives CASSPKVPSTDTQYF.

This clonotype was seen ten or more times. The genes are TRBV10-3 and TRBJ1-1; a weak D match, TRBD1 (5 bases). Between the trimmed V and J ends, which lost 2 bases and 11 bases, there was a span of 15 bases. The germline V gene encodes CDR1 ENHRY and CDR2 SYGVKD. This CDR3 has 13 residues. DNA of the CDR3: TGTGCCATCAGTGAGCGGCAGGGCGCGGGGGCTTTCTTT. It codes for CAISERQGAGAFF.

This clonotype occurred many times. V is TRBV5-5 and J is TRBJ1-2; TRBD1 agrees at 8 bases. Germline V gene lookup returns CDR1 SGHKS and CDR2 YYEKEE (reference sequence). This CDR3 comprises 14 residues. V shed 6 bases and J 0 bases; nucleotides not matched to a gene: 4. CDR3 coding DNA: TGTGCCAGCACCATGGACAGGGCTAACTATGGCTACACCTTC. Protein product: CASTMDRANYGYTF.